This record concerns one T cell receptor beta chain sequence. Its antigen is unknown. This sample was taken from a study of blood T cells in healthy people across ages. Whole-study findings and limits: With naive T cell percentage, TCR beta diversity showed a strong correlation. While age rose, TCR beta diversity per million T cells dropped in a roughly linear way.

Combining a sample-barcoded 5' primer with a J-beta primer mix, a second PCR ran for about 6 to 12 cycles. TCRdb processed the 5' RACE reads anew with MiXCR; each CDR3 protein has one entry. Found here are 1 million or so distinct CDR3 sequences, 35% to 50% of them singletons; the top ten hold around 18%. The V gene's germline CDR1 is SGHVS and CDR2 FNYEAQ. The J segment lost 5 bases and the V segment lost 3 bases, leaving 7 bases of the junction unmatched. The CDR3 spans 16 residues. The TCR sequence derives from a woman aged 60-75 years in good health. V gene TRBV7-6 combines with J gene TRBJ2-2, with 9 nucleotides matching TRBD2. Input material: blood. The CDR3 here is CASSFSGRGGTGELFF. In DNA form, the CDR3 reads TGTGCCAGCAGCTTTAGCGGGAGAGGGGGAACCGGGGAGCTGTTTTTT.